This TCR beta chain was identified during a study of cytomegalovirus exposure and HLA in healthy donors. Overall study results and limits: Rarity held for most TCR sequences, but there were some public TCRs that occurred in many donors. Subsequent analysis of the 100 to 150 validation repertoires found a tendency for first-cohort TCR clusters to co-occur.

Clones were sequenced by immunoSEQ multiplex PCR, and TCRdb holds only the in-frame ones, with some missing. Of almost 200,000 clones listed, about 81% are singletons. Points on this clone: Its antigen is as yet unknown.

CDR3 length: 13 amino acids. V lost 4 bases and J lost 5, with 12 bases in between. Germline V lookup: CDR1 LNHDA, CDR2 SQIVND (reference sequence). The donors were part of the 120-subject validation cohort, which stood apart from the approximately 630-subject first cohort. This clonotype was sampled from a woman aged 25-40 years in good health and CMV-seronegative. The chain links TRBV19 to TRBJ2-7; a weak D match, TRBD2 (6 bases). Sample: PBMCs. The CDR3 nucleotides read TGTGCCAGTAGTAGTATGGGCGGGAACGAGCAGTACTTC. This codes for CASSSMGGNEQYF.